Listed here are 8 T cell receptor beta chains from one sample, sequenced in a study of blood T cell repertoires in COVID-19. TCRdb's copy holds only in-frame clones and misses some; the assay was immunoSEQ multiplex PCR. Of 200,000 to 250,000 clones in the sample, approximately 80% are singletons; the top ten hold 7% to 8.5%. Material for sequencing was PBMCs or T cells enriched from blood (not recorded which). These receptors were taken from a woman between 35 and 50 years old with acute COVID-19.

The chain employs TRBV19 and TRBJ2-4, with a weak D call TRBD1 (6 bases). In germline, CDR1 is LNHDA, CDR2 SQIVND (reference sequence). V was pared by 6 bases and J by 0 bases, with 15 bases between. CDR3 length equals 16 residues. Here the CDR3 DNA reads TGTGCCAGTAGCCAACCGGCAGGGGTAGCCAAAAACATTCAGTACTTC. This gives the protein CASSQPAGVAKNIQYF.

V usage is TRBV29-1 and J usage is TRBJ1-2; TRBD1 agrees at 7 bases. With V trimmed by 4 bases and J by 6 bases, 5 bases remained unmatched. Germline loops: CDR1 SQVTM, CDR2 ANQGSEA. The CDR3 loop spans 12 amino acids. CDR3 sequence reads: CSVGAGGDGYTF. The CDR3 nucleotides are TGCAGCGTTGGGGCAGGGGGTGATGGCTACACCTTC.

This sequence joins TRBV11-2 and TRBJ2-7; tentative D call: TRBD1 (6 bases). This CDR3 has 16 residues. Trimming shortened V by 0 bases and J by 1 base, and 13 bases separated the two germline ends. Germline lookup yields CDR1 SGHAT and CDR2 FQNNGV. CDR3 nucleotide sequence: TGTGCCAGCAGCTTAGATCCGGCAGGGGATTCCTACGAGCAGTACTTC. Protein: CASSLDPAGDSYEQYF.

Many counts were recorded for this clone. This chain joins TRBV3-1 (or the pseudogene TRBV3-2) and TRBJ1-3; tentative D call: TRBD1 (6 bases). CDR3 length: 14 residues. CDR1 LGHDT and CDR2 YNNKEL come from the germline V gene (reference sequence). The V end was cut by 1 base, the J end by 9 bases, with 13 bases between. The chain's CDR3 is CASSQAGHGGTIYF. The DNA for the CDR3 is TGTGCCAGCAGCCAAGCGGGACACGGCGGCACCATATATTTT.

This clone was counted between two and nine times. The rearrangement joins TRBV4-3 to TRBJ2-1; D perhaps matches TRBD2 (5 bases). The CDR3 contains 13 residues. Per germline, CDR1 LGHNA and CDR2 YSLEER. Trimming stripped 4 bases from V and 8 bases from J, with 12 bases between. The CDR3 region is CASSLFRADEQFF. The CDR3 coding sequence is TGCGCCAGCAGCCTATTCCGAGCGGATGAGCAGTTCTTC.

This chain joins TRBV28 and TRBJ1-2; 7 bases are a match to TRBD1. The CDR3 has 17 amino acids. CDR1 MDHEN and CDR2 SYDVKM come from the germline V gene. V trimming: 1 base; J trimming: 7 bases; junction bases outside the gene matches: 15. As DNA, the CDR3 is TGTGCCAGCAGTTTATTCCTTTCTGGACAGGTGGGAACTGGCTACACCTTC. It encodes CASSLFLSGQVGTGYTF.

The rearrangement joins TRBV7-9 to TRBJ1-1, with D possibly matching TRBD1 (5 bases). V dropped 5 bases and J dropped 2 bases, with 9 bases sitting between them. This CDR3 comprises 13 residues. Per the germline V gene, CDR1 is SEHNR and CDR2 is FQNEAQ (reference sequence). CDR3 region: CASSLTVNTEAFF. The CDR3 DNA reads as TGTGCCAGCAGCCTGACAGTTAACACTGAAGCTTTCTTT.

The V gene is TRBV7-2, the J gene TRBJ1-5; tentatively, D is TRBD1 (5 bases). V lost 5 bases and J lost 0, with 14 bases in between. The germline V gene encodes CDR1 SGHTA and CDR2 FQGNSA. This CDR3 comprises 16 residues. DNA for the CDR3: TGTGCCAGCAGCCCACTCTCGACAGTTAGCAATCAGCCCCAGCATTTT. Its protein is CASSPLSTVSNQPQHF.